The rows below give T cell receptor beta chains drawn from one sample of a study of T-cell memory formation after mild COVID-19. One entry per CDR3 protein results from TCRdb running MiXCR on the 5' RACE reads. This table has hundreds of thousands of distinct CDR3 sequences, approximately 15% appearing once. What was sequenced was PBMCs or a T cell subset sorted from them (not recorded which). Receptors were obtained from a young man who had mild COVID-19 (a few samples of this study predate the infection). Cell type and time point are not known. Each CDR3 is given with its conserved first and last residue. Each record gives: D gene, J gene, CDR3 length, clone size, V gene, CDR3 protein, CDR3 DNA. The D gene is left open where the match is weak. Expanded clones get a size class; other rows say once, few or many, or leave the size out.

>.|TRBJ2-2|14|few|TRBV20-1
CSARGQESAGELFF
TGCAGTGCTAGAGGGCAGGAATCGGCCGGGGAGCTGTTTTTT
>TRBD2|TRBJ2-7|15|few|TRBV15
CATSRPPGTSDEQYF
TGTGCCACCAGCAGGCCCCCCGGGACTAGCGACGAGCAGTACTTC
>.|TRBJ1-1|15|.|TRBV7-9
CASSSAQGRDTEAFF
TGTGCCAGCAGCTCAGCCCAGGGTAGGGACACTGAAGCTTTCTTT
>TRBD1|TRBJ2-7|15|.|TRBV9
CASSVGGQGPYEQYF
TGTGCCAGCAGCGTAGGGGGACAGGGCCCCTACGAGCAGTACTTC
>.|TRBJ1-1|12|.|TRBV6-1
CATGHMNTEAFF
TGTGCCACAGGGCACATGAACACTGAAGCTTTCTTT
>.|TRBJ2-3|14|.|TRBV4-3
CASSQAYSLDTQYF
TGCGCCAGCAGCCAAGCCTATAGTTTGGATACGCAGTATTTT
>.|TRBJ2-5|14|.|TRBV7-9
CASLPEWGQETQYF
TGTGCCAGCTTGCCGGAGTGGGGCCAAGAGACCCAGTACTTC
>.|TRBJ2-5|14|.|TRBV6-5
CASSPGLRQETQYF
TGTGCCAGCAGTCCAGGGTTGCGCCAAGAGACCCAGTACTTC
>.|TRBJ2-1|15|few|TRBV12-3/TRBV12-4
CASIPGQGPYNEQFF
TGTGCCAGCATTCCGGGACAAGGCCCCTACAATGAGCAGTTCTTC
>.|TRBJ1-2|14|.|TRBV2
CASRNYREGFGYTF
TGTGCCAGCAGGAACTACAGGGAGGGTTTCGGCTACACCTTC
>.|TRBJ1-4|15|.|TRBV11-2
CASSLLERGNEKLFF
TGTGCCAGCAGCTTACTAGAGAGGGGGAATGAAAAACTGTTTTTT
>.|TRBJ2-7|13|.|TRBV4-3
CASSQGDGYEQYF
TGCGCCAGCAGCCAAGGGGACGGGTACGAGCAGTACTTC
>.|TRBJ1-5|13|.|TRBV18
CASSRWPNQPQHF
TGTGCCAGCTCACGGTGGCCCAATCAGCCCCAGCATTTT
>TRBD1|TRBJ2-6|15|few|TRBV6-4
CASKGQGAGANVLTF
TGTGCCAGCAAGGGACAGGGGGCCGGGGCCAACGTCCTGACTTTC
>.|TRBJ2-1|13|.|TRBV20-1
CSAPGVYRNEQFF
TGCAGTGCTCCCGGCGTGTATCGGAATGAGCAGTTCTTC
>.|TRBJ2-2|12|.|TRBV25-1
CATSRGTGELFF
TGTGCGACATCTAGGGGCACCGGGGAGCTGTTTTTT
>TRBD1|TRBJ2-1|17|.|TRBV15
CATSRDSDRGAYNEQFF
TGTGCCACCAGCAGAGATTCGGACAGGGGGGCTTACAATGAGCAGTTCTTC
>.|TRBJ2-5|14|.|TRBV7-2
CASSLGFFAGGQYF
TGTGCCAGCAGCTTAGGATTCTTCGCCGGGGGACAGTACTTC
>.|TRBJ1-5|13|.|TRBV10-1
CAIGGRSNQPQHF
TGCGCCATAGGGGGGAGGAGCAATCAGCCCCAGCATTTT
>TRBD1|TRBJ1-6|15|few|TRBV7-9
CASSSRTGGDSPLHF
TGTGCCAGCAGCTCTAGGACAGGGGGCGATTCACCCCTCCACTTT
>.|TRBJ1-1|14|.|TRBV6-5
CASSSRLGRTEAFF
TGTGCCAGCAGTTCCCGTTTGGGACGAACTGAAGCTTTCTTT
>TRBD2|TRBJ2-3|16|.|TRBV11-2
CASSFLAGARTDTQYF
TGTGCCAGCAGCTTTCTAGCGGGGGCGCGCACAGATACGCAGTATTTT
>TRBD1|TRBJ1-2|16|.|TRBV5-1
CASSLEAQGALYGYTF
TGCGCCAGCAGCTTGGAGGCACAGGGGGCTCTCTATGGCTACACCTTC
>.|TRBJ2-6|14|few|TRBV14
CASSHRTGANVLTF
TGTGCCAGCAGCCATAGGACCGGGGCCAACGTCCTGACTTTC
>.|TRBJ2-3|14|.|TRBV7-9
CASSIQSRTDTQYF
TGTGCCAGCAGCATACAGTCACGCACAGATACGCAGTATTTT
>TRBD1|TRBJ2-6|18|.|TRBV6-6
CASTPRDRVHSGANVLTF
TGTGCCAGCACTCCACGGGACAGGGTGCACTCTGGGGCCAACGTCCTGACTTTC
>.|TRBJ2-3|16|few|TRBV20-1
CSARDRTYPRTDTQYF
TGCAGTGCTAGAGATCGAACCTATCCCCGCACAGATACGCAGTATTTT
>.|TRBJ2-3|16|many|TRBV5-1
CASRPGGAASTDTQYF
TGCGCCAGCAGACCCGGAGGGGCGGCTAGCACAGATACGCAGTATTTT
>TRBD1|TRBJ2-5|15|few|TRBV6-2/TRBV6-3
CASSYEGQLQGTQYF
TGTGCCAGCAGTTACGAGGGACAGCTTCAAGGAACCCAGTACTTC
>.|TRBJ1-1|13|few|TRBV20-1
CSARIGVWTEAFF
TGCAGTGCCAGGATCGGGGTTTGGACTGAAGCTTTCTTT
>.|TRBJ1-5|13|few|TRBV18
CASSSDSNQPQHF
TGTGCCAGCTCGTCGGATAGCAATCAGCCCCAGCATTTT
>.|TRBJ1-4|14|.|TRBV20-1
CSARPGHTNEKLFF
TGCAGTGCTAGGCCGGGACACACTAATGAAAAACTGTTTTTT
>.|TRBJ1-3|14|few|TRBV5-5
CASSLGGPGNTIYF
TGTGCCAGCAGCTTGGGGGGACCTGGAAACACCATATATTTT
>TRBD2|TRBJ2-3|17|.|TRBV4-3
CASSRTVVSGGTDTQYF
TGCGCCAGCAGCCGAACGGTTGTATCGGGGGGTACAGATACGCAGTATTTT
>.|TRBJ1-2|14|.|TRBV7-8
CASSLGGGDYGYTF
TGTGCCAGCAGCTTAGGGGGGGGCGACTATGGCTACACCTTC
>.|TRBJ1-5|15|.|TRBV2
CASSGTITIDQPQHF
TGTGCCAGCAGTGGTACGATCACCATCGATCAGCCCCAGCATTTT
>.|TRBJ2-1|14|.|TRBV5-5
CASSGRIAWDEQFF
TGTGCCAGCAGCGGACGTATAGCTTGGGATGAGCAGTTCTTC
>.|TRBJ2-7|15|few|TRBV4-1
CASSQERPTGYEQYF
TGCGCCAGCAGCCAAGAGCGACCTACGGGCTACGAGCAGTACTTC
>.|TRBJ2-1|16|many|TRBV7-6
CASSLAPSATGLEQFF
TGTGCCAGCAGCTTAGCGCCTTCGGCAACGGGCCTTGAGCAGTTCTTC
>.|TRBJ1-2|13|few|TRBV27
CASSSYHYGGYTF
TGTGCCAGCAGTTCGTATCATTACGGGGGCTACACCTTC
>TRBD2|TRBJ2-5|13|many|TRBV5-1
CASSTGGQETQYF
TGCGCCAGCAGCACGGGGGGCCAAGAGACCCAGTACTTC
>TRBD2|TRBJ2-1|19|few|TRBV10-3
CAIGSAISGGAKAYNEQFF
TGTGCCATCGGATCCGCGATTAGCGGGGGGGCCAAAGCCTACAATGAGCAGTTCTTC
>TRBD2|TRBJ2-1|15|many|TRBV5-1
CASSMRGAKYNEQFF
TGCGCCAGCAGCATGCGGGGGGCCAAATACAATGAGCAGTTCTTC
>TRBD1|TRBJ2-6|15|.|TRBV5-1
CASSRDRAGANVLTF
TGCGCCAGCAGCCGTGACAGGGCTGGGGCCAACGTCCTGACTTTC
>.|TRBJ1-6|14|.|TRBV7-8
CASSLARGRSPLHF
TGTGCCAGCAGCTTAGCCAGGGGTAGGTCACCCCTCCACTTT
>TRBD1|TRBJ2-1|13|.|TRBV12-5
CASGLDRGNEQFF
TGTGCTAGTGGTTTGGACAGGGGGAATGAGCAGTTCTTC
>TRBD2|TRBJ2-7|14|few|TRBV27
CASRGLADSYEQYF
TGTGCCAGCAGGGGACTAGCGGACTCCTACGAGCAGTACTTC
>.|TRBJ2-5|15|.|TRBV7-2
CASSLAPSREETQYF
TGTGCCAGCAGCTTAGCCCCCTCCCGAGAGGAGACCCAGTACTTC
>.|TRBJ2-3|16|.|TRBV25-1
CASSEWSGTDTDTQYF
TGTGCCAGCAGTGAATGGTCGGGCACCGACACAGATACGCAGTATTTT
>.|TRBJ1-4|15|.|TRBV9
CASSVAGDLNEKLFF
TGTGCCAGCAGCGTAGCCGGCGACCTTAATGAAAAACTGTTTTTT
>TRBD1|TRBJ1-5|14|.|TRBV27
CASSLQGGYQPQHF
TGTGCCAGCAGTTTACAGGGGGGGTATCAGCCCCAGCATTTT
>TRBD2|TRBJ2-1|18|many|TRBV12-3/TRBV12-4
CASSPTGLAGGYYNEQFF
TGTGCCAGCAGTCCCACGGGACTAGCGGGGGGGTACTACAATGAGCAGTTCTTC
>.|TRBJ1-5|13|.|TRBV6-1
CASSKGQEQPQHF
TGTGCCAGCAGTAAGGGGCAGGAACAGCCCCAGCATTTT
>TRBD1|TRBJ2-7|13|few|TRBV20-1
CSAGPGQTYEQYF
TGCAGTGCGGGACCGGGACAGACCTACGAGCAGTACTTC
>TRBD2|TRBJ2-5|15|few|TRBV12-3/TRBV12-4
CASSWVAGYQETQYF
TGTGCCAGCAGTTGGGTAGCGGGGTACCAAGAGACCCAGTACTTC
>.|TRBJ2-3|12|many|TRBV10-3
CAISDRPDTQYF
TGTGCCATCAGTGACCGGCCAGATACGCAGTATTTT